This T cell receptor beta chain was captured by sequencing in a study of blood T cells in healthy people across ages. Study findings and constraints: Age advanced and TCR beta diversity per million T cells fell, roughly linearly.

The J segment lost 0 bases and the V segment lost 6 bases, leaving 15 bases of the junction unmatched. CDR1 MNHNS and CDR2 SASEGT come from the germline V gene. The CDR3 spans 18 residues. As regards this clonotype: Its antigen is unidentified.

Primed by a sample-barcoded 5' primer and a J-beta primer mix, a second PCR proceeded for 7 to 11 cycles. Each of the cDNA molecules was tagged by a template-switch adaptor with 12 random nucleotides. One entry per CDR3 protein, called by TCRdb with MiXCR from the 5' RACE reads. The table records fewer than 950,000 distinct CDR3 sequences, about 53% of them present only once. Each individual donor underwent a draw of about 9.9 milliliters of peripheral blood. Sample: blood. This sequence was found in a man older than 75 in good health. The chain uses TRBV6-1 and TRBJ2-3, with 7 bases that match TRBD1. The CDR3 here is CASRPLADTGASTDTQYF. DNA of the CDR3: TGTGCCAGCAGGCCCTTGGCGGACACAGGGGCAAGCACAGATACGCAGTATTTT.